This T cell receptor (beta chain) was recorded in a study of T-cell reconstitution after alpha-beta-depleted transplantation in children. The sample holds many counts of this clonotype. It was with unique molecular identifiers that the TCRbeta library was prepared. One entry per CDR3 protein, called by TCRdb with MiXCR from the PCR reads. Of more than 150,000 distinct CDR3 sequences listed, more than 6.5% are singletons. CDR1 and CDR2 from the germline V gene are KGHSH and LQKENI. The CDR3 loop spans 14 amino acids. Germline trimming cut 2 bases from V and 3 bases from J; bases unmatched to any gene: 0.

This receptor was obtained from a human donor who donated a stem cell graft to a child with Wiskott-Aldrich syndrome. The V and J genes are TRBV18 and TRBJ2-3, with 9 bases matching TRBD2. Specimen: PBMCs from the stem cell graft donor, collected from the stem cell graft. The CDR3: CASSPTSGTDTQYF. The CDR3 nucleotides read TGTGCCAGCTCACCAACTAGCGGGACAGATACGCAGTATTTT. Full variable domain (remainder filled in from reference TRBV18 and TRBJ2-3): NAGVMQNPRHLVRRRGQEARLRCSPMKGHSHVYWYRQLPEEGLKFMVYLQKENIIDESGMPKERFSAEFPKEGPSILRIQQVVRGDSAAYFCASSPTSGTDTQYFGPGTRLTVL.